The present T cell receptor beta chain was sequenced within a study of CD8 T cells in ankylosing spondylitis. Study outcomes and limitations: Significant enrichment of disease-linked clones was reportedly seen in matched ankylosing spondylitis synovial fluid. What appeared characteristic of ankylosing spondylitis blood was a TCR beta motif of eight highly homologous variants. Reports of some motif variants in reactive arthritis synovial fluid and blood predate this one.

TCRdb re-derived calls from the 5' RACE reads in MiXCR, one entry per CDR3 protein. The sample lists around 140,000 distinct CDR3 sequences, about 15% occurring once. In this sample, this clonotype turned up a few times. What it binds is not known. CDR3 length equals 13 residues. V was clipped by 1 base and J by 5 bases; unmatched bases: 2. Germline V CDR1 and CDR2: DFQATT, SNEGSKA (reference sequence). Specimen: blood, either unsorted or a sorted T cell fraction (not recorded which). This TCR came from a male donor with ankylosing spondylitis. The V and J genes are TRBV20-1 and TRBJ1-5; 7 bases are a match to TRBD1. Written as DNA, the CDR3 is TGCAGTGCTAGAGGGCAGGGGGATCAGCCCCAGCATTTT. Translating gives CSARGQGDQPQHF.